This T cell receptor (beta chain) was captured by sequencing in a study of T cells in Graves' hyperthyroidism and ophthalmopathy. Template material for amplifying TCR beta CDR3 regions consisted of RNA transcripts. First-round RT-PCR of the TCR CDR3 relied on the HTBI primer set. TCRdb re-called the multiplex PCR reads with MiXCR, one entry per CDR3 protein. The profile covers 400,000 to 450,000 distinct CDR3 sequences, with about 14% appearing a single time and over 10% taken by the ten largest. The germline V gene encodes CDR1 GTSNPN and CDR2 SVGIG (reference sequence). V was trimmed by 1 base and J by 1 base, leaving 10 bases between them. There are 14 residues in the CDR3.

Sample: blood. V usage is TRBV30 and J usage is TRBJ1-1; D is perhaps TRBD1 (5 bases). The receptor comes from a man between 18 and 35 years old with Graves' ophthalmopathy. The CDR3 DNA follows: TGTGCCTGGAGTGACGGGACGGAGAACACTGAAGCTTTCTTT. As protein: CAWSDGTENTEAFF.